This T cell receptor beta chain emerged from a study of lymphopenia after photon versus proton radiotherapy. Study-wide results and caveats: Larger post-nadir TCR diversity loss correlated inversely with survival in deceased patients. Oligoclonal CD8+ Temra expansion after nadir drove photon patients' diversity drop. Survival link was tested only in deceased patients; proton benefit remains a possibility.

Note on this clone: Its antigen is unknown.

TCRdb keeps only in-frame clones here, not all; method: immunoSEQ multiplex PCR. The table records fewer than 65,000 clones, around 87% of them present only once. Trimming took off 3 bases at V and 0 bases at J, with 14 bases between the two ends. The germline V gene has CDR1 MNHNS and CDR2 SASEGT. This CDR3 comprises 16 residues. The source was peripheral blood, collected from a patient treated with photon-based radiotherapy. The rearrangement links TRBV6-1 to TRBJ1-2; D is ambiguous. The sequence was obtained from a man aged 40-49 years with gastric cancer. The chain's CDR3 is CASSDLPGATNYGYTF. As DNA, the CDR3 is TGTGCCAGCAGTGACCTACCAGGCGCAACTAACTATGGCTACACCTTC.